The sequence of this TCR beta chain was determined in a study of T cells in Graves' hyperthyroidism and ophthalmopathy. Researchers took RNA transcripts and amplified the TCR beta CDR3 regions from them. The TCR CDR3 first-round RT-PCR relied on the HTBI primer set. Each CDR3 protein is one row after TCRdb ran MiXCR on the multiplex PCR reads. Of 650,000 to 700,000 distinct CDR3 sequences detected, around a sixth appear once; the ten largest clones hold around 15%. This clonotype appeared many times. V gave up 2 bases and J gave up 10 bases, with 6 bases separating them. Germline CDR1 MDHEN, CDR2 SYDVKM. The CDR3 extends over 11 amino acids.

The sequence was collected from a man in his fifties with Graves' hyperthyroidism. Sequencing input: blood. V usage is TRBV28 and J usage is TRBJ2-1; the D is unclear. The CDR3 nucleotides are TGTGCCAGCAGTTTAATCGGCGAGCAGTTCTTC. This gives the protein CASSLIGEQFF.